The subject of this entry is one T cell receptor beta chain. The record originates from a study of T cell responses to AZD1222 COVID-19 vaccine. Clones were read by immunoSEQ multiplex PCR, and TCRdb kept only the in-frame ones, dropping some. This sample has 100,000 to 130,000 clones; 86% occur once, and the top ten carry about 3%. This sequence was found in an adult in good health. This sample comprised peripheral blood, obtained on day 0 of AZD1222 vaccination.

In nucleotides, the CDR3 is TGTGCCAGTAGTATAGATCAGGGGGCTGCAAATCAGCCCCAGCATTTT. Its translation: CASSIDQGAANQPQHF. This sequence joins TRBV19 and TRBJ1-5; 8 bases are shared with TRBD1. Germline trimming cut 0 bases from V and 4 bases from J; bases unmatched to any gene: 5. There are 16 residues in the CDR3. Germline V lookup: CDR1 LNHDA, CDR2 SQIVND (reference sequence).